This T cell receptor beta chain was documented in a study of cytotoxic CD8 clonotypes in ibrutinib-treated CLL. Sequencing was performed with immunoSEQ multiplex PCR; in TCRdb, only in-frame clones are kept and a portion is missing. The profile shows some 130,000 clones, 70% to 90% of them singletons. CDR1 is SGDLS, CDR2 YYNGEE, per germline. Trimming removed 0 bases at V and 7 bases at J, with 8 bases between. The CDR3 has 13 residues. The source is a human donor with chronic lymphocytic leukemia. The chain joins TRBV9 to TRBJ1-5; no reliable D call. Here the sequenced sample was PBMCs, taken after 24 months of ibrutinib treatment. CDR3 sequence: CASSVAGQQPQHF. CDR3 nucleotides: TGTGCCAGCAGCGTAGCTGGCCAACAGCCCCAGCATTTT.